This entry lists 5 T cell receptor beta chains sequenced from one sample in a study of cytomegalovirus exposure and HLA in healthy donors. Here immunoSEQ multiplex PCR was the method, and the copy in TCRdb shows in-frame clones only, minus some. The sample yields approximately 300,000 clones, around 86% seen once. Sequencing used PBMCs. The receptors derive from a young woman in good health and CMV-seronegative.

V is TRBV7-2 and J is TRBJ1-2; D is unresolved. The germline V gene encodes CDR1 SGHTA and CDR2 FQGNSA. With 7 bases removed from V and 0 bases from J, the gap between germline ends came to 9 bases. The CDR3 extends over 13 amino acids. CDR3 amino acids: CASTLYTNYGYTF. In nucleotides, the CDR3 is TGTGCCAGCACCCTGTACACTAACTATGGCTACACCTTC.

The chain joins TRBV2 to TRBJ2-1; TRBD2 might be the D (6 bases). The CDR3 runs 15 residues. Germline V lookup: CDR1 SNHLY, CDR2 FYNNEI. Trimming took 2 bases from V and 0 from J, leaving 8 bases between them. The CDR3 DNA reads as TGTGCCAGCAGTGAAATGGGGGGCTCCTACAATGAGCAGTTCTTC. Amino acids: CASSEMGGSYNEQFF.

V is TRBV4-3 and J is TRBJ2-1, with D perhaps TRBD2 (6 bases). This CDR3 spans 18 amino acids. The V gene's germline CDR1 is LGHNA and CDR2 YSLEER. Trimming removed 4 bases at V and 0 bases at J, with 19 bases between. The CDR3 protein is CASSPRAGYQRSYNEQFF. CDR3 coding DNA: TGCGCCAGCAGCCCAAGGGCGGGATACCAACGCTCCTACAATGAGCAGTTCTTC.

CDR3 coding DNA: TGTGCCAGCAGTTTTCAGGGGAGGGGGTATAGCAATCAGCCCCAGCATTTT. This sequence encodes CASSFQGRGYSNQPQHF. The chain has TRBV28 and TRBJ1-5, with D possibly matching TRBD1 (6 bases). Germline values: CDR1 MDHEN, CDR2 SYDVKM. The CDR3 is made up of 17 amino acids. Trimming cost V 3 bases and J 0 bases, with 15 bases left between them. Full variable domain (outside the CDR3, taken from reference TRBV28 and TRBJ1-5): DVKVTQSSRYLVKRTGEKVFLECVQDMDHENMFWYRQDPGLGLRLIYFSYDVKMKEKGDIPEGYSVSREKKERFSLILESASTNQTSMYLCASSFQGRGYSNQPQHFGDGTRLSIL.

CDR3 loop: CASSYEAAAPYGYTF. CDR3 nucleotide sequence: TGTGCCAGCAGTTACGAGGCGGCGGCTCCCTATGGCTACACCTTC. The chain employs TRBV6-6 and TRBJ1-2, with D uncertain. Trimming left V 2 bases short and J 4 bases short, with 14 bases between. The CDR3 spans 15 residues. Looked up from germline, CDR1 is MNHNY and CDR2 is SVGAGI (reference sequence).